The rows below give T cell receptor beta chains drawn from one sample of a study of OX40 agonist ivuxolimab in advanced cancers. TCRdb keeps only in-frame clones here, not all; method: immunoSEQ multiplex PCR. Of about 84,000 clones in the sample, roughly nine tenths are singletons; the top ten hold approximately 0.19%. The material sequenced was CD4+ or CD8+ T cells sorted from blood, taken in a trial of the OX40 agonist ivuxolimab. Receptors originate from an adult with an advanced solid tumor such as melanoma, head and neck, liver or kidney cancer. The conserved cysteine and the conserved F or W are not part of the CDR3 here. Fields, in order: CDR3 length, V gene, J gene, CDR3 protein.

length: 14; V: TRBV9; J: TRBJ1-2; CDR3: ASSLGGGHGNYGYT
length: 13; V: TRBV10-3; J: TRBJ1-5; CDR3: AISESTDYNQPQH
length: 12; V: TRBV10-3; J: TRBJ1-5; CDR3: AISGSGGNQPQH
length: 12; V: TRBV28; J: TRBJ1-1; CDR3: ASSTQGMNTEAF
length: 12; V: TRBV5-1; J: TRBJ2-7; CDR3: ASSLTTDRDEQY
length: 13; V: TRBV19; J: TRBJ1-5; CDR3: ASSSHRGGDQPQH
length: 10; V: TRBV9; J: TRBJ1-4; CDR3: ASNAPGEKLF
length: 12; V: TRBV2; J: TRBJ1-3; CDR3: ASTVDRTGNTIY
length: 14; V: TRBV5-1; J: TRBJ2-5; CDR3: ASSLVAGATQETQY
length: 12; V: TRBV14; J: TRBJ1-1; CDR3: ASSQVLGYTEAF
length: 9; V: TRBV29-1; J: TRBJ2-1; CDR3: SGIQTGLEF
length: 13; V: TRBV7-9; J: TRBJ2-3; CDR3: ASSLLRGGHGTQY